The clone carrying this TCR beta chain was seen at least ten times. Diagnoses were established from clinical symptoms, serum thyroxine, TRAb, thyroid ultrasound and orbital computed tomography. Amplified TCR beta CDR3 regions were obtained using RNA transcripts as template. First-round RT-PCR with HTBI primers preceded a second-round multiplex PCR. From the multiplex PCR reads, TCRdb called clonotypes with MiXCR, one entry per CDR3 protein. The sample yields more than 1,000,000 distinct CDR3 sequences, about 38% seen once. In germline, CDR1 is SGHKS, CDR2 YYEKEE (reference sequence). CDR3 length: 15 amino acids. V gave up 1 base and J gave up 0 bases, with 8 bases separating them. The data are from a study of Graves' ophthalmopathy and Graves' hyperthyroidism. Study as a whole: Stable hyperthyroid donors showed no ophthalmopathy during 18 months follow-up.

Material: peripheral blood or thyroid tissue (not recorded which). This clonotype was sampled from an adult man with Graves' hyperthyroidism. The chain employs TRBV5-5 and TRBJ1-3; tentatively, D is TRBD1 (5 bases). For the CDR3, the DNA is TGTGCCAGCAGCTTGTTTGGGGCCTCTGGAAACACCATATATTTT. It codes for CASSLFGASGNTIYF. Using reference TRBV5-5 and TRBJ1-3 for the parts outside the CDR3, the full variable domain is DAGVTQSPTHLIKTRGQQVTLRCSPISGHKSVSWYQQVLGQGPQFIFQYYEKEERGRGNFPDRFSARQFPNYSSELNVNALLLGDSALYLCASSLFGASGNTIYFGEGSWLTVV.